Following are 32 T cell receptor beta chains from one sample sequenced in a study of blood T cell repertoires in COVID-19. Produced via immunoSEQ multiplex PCR; TCRdb's table is partial and in-frame only. The sample shows fewer than 350,000 clones, approximately 87% of them seen only once. Source material: peripheral blood. These receptors originate from a woman aged 25 to 39 with COVID-19, enrolled during active disease.

The chain links TRBV4-1 to TRBJ2-7; TRBD2 might be the D (5 bases). This CDR3 comprises 13 residues. Germline loops: CDR1 MGHRA, CDR2 YSYEKL. V lost 1 base and J lost 4, with 8 bases in between. The CDR3 loop is CASSQGRTYEQYF. CDR3 nucleotide sequence: TGCGCCAGCAGCCAAGGGAGGACGTACGAGCAGTACTTC.

The chain has TRBV7-9 and TRBJ2-7; TRBD1 matches at 8 bases. Germline-derived CDR1 and CDR2 are SEHNR and FQNEAQ (reference sequence). This CDR3 is built from 13 residues. J gave up 6 bases and V 5 bases, and 6 bases lay outside the gene matches. Written as DNA, the CDR3 is TGTGCCAGCAGCCAAGGACAGGGTCTCGAGCAGTACTTC. It is translated as CASSQGQGLEQYF.

This rearrangement joins TRBV5-5 to TRBJ2-5; D might be TRBD1 (6 bases). The V gene lost 0 bases and the J gene lost 4 bases, with 10 bases spanning the gap. There are 14 residues in the CDR3. Germline CDR1 and CDR2: SGHKS and YYEKEE (reference sequence). The CDR3 sequence: CASSLAVGGETQYF. DNA of the CDR3: TGTGCCAGCAGCTTGGCTGTAGGGGGAGAGACCCAGTACTTC.

The chain links TRBV5-1 to TRBJ2-1, with D maybe TRBD2 (6 bases). Germline V CDR1 and CDR2: SGHRS, YFSETQ. The V end was cut by 3 bases, the J end by 7 bases, with 11 bases between. The CDR3 length is 13 residues. CDR3 in amino acids: CASSSGLTNEQFF. In DNA form, the CDR3 reads TGCGCCAGCAGCTCCGGACTAACAAATGAGCAGTTCTTC.

The chain recombines TRBV10-2 with TRBJ2-1; 9 bases line up with TRBD1. CDR1 and CDR2 from the germline V gene are WSHSY and SAAADI. The V gene end was trimmed by 4 bases and the J gene end by 7 bases; junction bases not matched to a gene: 8. The CDR3 sequence is 15 residues long. The CDR3 is CASSVRTGVRNEQFF. CDR3 sequence (DNA): TGCGCCAGCAGTGTTAGGACAGGGGTTCGGAATGAGCAGTTCTTC.

This chain links TRBV27 with TRBJ2-7; TRBD1 aligns across 7 bases. Germline assignment: CDR1 MNHEY and CDR2 SMNVEV (reference sequence). The CDR3 is 14 amino acids. The V gene end was trimmed by 1 base and the J gene end by 2 bases; junction bases not matched to a gene: 2. The CDR3 region is CASSLFGQAYEQYF. CDR3 in DNA: TGTGCCAGCAGTTTATTCGGACAGGCCTACGAGCAGTACTTC.

The chain combines TRBV13 with TRBJ2-1; 11 bases are a match to TRBD2. Germline V gene data show CDR1 as PRHDT and CDR2 as FYEKMQ (reference sequence). There are 17 residues in the CDR3. With 3 bases clipped from V and 7 bases from J, the junction kept 11 bases outside the gene matches. This CDR3 is CASSLAAFSGGANEQFF. CDR3 coding DNA: TGTGCCAGCAGCTTGGCCGCGTTTAGCGGGGGGGCGAATGAGCAGTTCTTC.

The table lists this clone with a few counts. The chain is built from TRBV2 and TRBJ2-5, with 7 nucleotides matching TRBD1. The CDR3 covers 14 residues. Germline-derived CDR1 and CDR2 are SNHLY and FYNNEI. V shed 2 bases and J 2 bases; nucleotides not matched to a gene: 2. In DNA form, the CDR3 reads TGTGCCAGCAGTGAACGGGACAGACAAGAGACCCAGTACTTC. It translates to CASSERDRQETQYF.

The gene calls are TRBV6-6 and TRBJ2-3; 9 bases line up with TRBD2. CDR3 length equals 17 residues. Germline assignment: CDR1 MNHNY and CDR2 SVGAGI (reference sequence). The J segment lost 3 bases and the V segment lost 5 bases, leaving 12 bases of the junction unmatched. CDR3 sequence (DNA): TGTGCCAGCAGTCCCGGACTAGCGCCTTTTGATACAGATACGCAGTATTTT. Protein sequence: CASSPGLAPFDTDTQYF.

This clone was recorded only once. The CDR3 bases are TGTGCCATCAGTGCAGTTGGCCTTGATCAGCCCCAGCATTTT. Translated, it gives CAISAVGLDQPQHF. The chain couples TRBV10-3 to TRBJ1-5; D gene unclear. The CDR3 loop spans 14 amino acids. Germline V gives CDR1 ENHRY, CDR2 SYGVKD. V dropped 4 bases and J dropped 5 bases, with 12 bases sitting between them.

This clone came up many times. The chain carries TRBV20-1 and TRBJ2-7; 7 positions match TRBD1. This CDR3 spans 11 amino acids. Germline CDR1 and CDR2: DFQATT and SNEGSKA (reference sequence). The DNA of the CDR3 is TGCGCCGGGACAGATTCCTACGAGCAGTACTTC. Translating it yields CAGTDSYEQYF.

The rearrangement joins TRBV19 to TRBJ2-7; D possibly corresponds to TRBD2 (6 bases). Germline assignment: CDR1 LNHDA and CDR2 SQIVND (reference sequence). The CDR3 consists of 15 residues. V was cut by 0 bases and J by 6 bases, with 15 bases left in between. The CDR3 region is CASSIDSGGGTEQYF. CDR3 bases: TGTGCCAGTAGTATAGACTCTGGTGGAGGGACCGAGCAGTACTTC.

The chain joins TRBV5-4 to TRBJ2-5; weak D call: TRBD2 (7 bases). This CDR3 is 16 amino acids long. Germline CDR1 is SGHNT and CDR2 is YYREEE (reference sequence). Trimming removed 4 bases at V and 3 bases at J, with 19 bases between. In nucleotides, the CDR3 is TGTGCCAGCAGCCCCCGGGGCGGGGGCAAAAAAGAGACCCAGTACTTC. Protein: CASSPRGGGKKETQYF.

The gene calls are TRBV10-3 and TRBJ1-5; no clear D. Germline-derived CDR1 and CDR2 are ENHRY and SYGVKD. The CDR3 runs to 12 residues. The V end lost 2 bases, the J end lost 4 bases, and 3 bases lay between the germline ends. CDR3 in amino acids: CAISEQNQPQHF. As DNA, the CDR3 is TGTGCCATCAGTGAGCAAAATCAGCCCCAGCATTTT.

J is TRBJ2-2 and V is TRBV30, with D tentatively TRBD2 (6 bases). Per germline, CDR1 GTSNPN and CDR2 SVGIG (reference sequence). Trimming cost V 3 bases and J 5 bases, with 16 bases left between them. This CDR3 has 15 amino acids. The CDR3 DNA sequence: TGTGCCTGGAGGTTGGGGGGAATATGGACCGGGGAGCTGTTTTTT. This codes for CAWRLGGIWTGELFF. Filled out from reference TRBV30 and TRBJ2-2, the complete variable domain reads SQTIHQWPATLVQPVGSPLSLECTVEGTSNPNLYWYRQAAGRGLQLLFYSVGIGQISSEVPQNLSASRPQDRQFILSSKKLLLSDSGFYLCAWRLGGIWTGELFFGEGSRLTVL.

The rearrangement links TRBV10-1 to TRBJ2-1; possible D gene TRBD2, 5 bases. The CDR3 consists of 13 residues. CDR1 is WNHNN and CDR2 is SYGVQD in the germline V gene (reference sequence). The V end was cut by 4 bases, the J end by 7 bases, with 11 bases between. The DNA of the CDR3 is TGCGCCAGCAGTGCGGGGATAGCAAATGAGCAGTTCTTC. As protein: CASSAGIANEQFF.

V and J are TRBV10-1 and TRBJ2-2; 7 nucleotides agree with TRBD1. J gave up 4 bases and V 2 bases, and 10 bases lay outside the gene matches. This CDR3 has 17 residues. CDR1 is WNHNN, CDR2 SYGVQD, per germline (reference sequence). The CDR3 reads CASSESALGQSTGELFF. The CDR3 DNA follows: TGCGCCAGCAGTGAGAGCGCCCTGGGACAGAGCACCGGGGAGCTGTTTTTT.

The rearrangement joins TRBV18 to TRBJ2-1; 7 bases are a match to TRBD1. The junction had 15 bases not matched to a gene; V was cut back by 3 bases and J by 7 bases. Germline V gene sequence: CDR1 KGHSH, CDR2 LQKENI. The CDR3 has 17 amino acids. This chain's CDR3 is CASSPNKGATMGNEQFF. The CDR3 DNA follows: TGTGCCAGCTCACCCAACAAGGGGGCGACCATGGGAAATGAGCAGTTCTTC.

The chain couples TRBV6-6 to TRBJ2-1; 7 positions match TRBD2. Germline-derived CDR1 and CDR2 are MNHNY and SVGAGI (reference sequence). V dropped 5 bases and J dropped 5; count of bases not matched to a gene: 9. This CDR3 comprises 15 residues. CDR3 sequence (DNA): TGTGCCAGCAGTCGGACTAGACTTTCTGACAATGAGCAGTTCTTC. It encodes CASSRTRLSDNEQFF.

V gene TRBV6-1 combines with J gene TRBJ2-7; the D gene is possibly TRBD1 (6 bases). The germline V gene encodes CDR1 MNHNS and CDR2 SASEGT. The V and J ends lost 10 bases and 1 base respectively, with 17 bases between them. This CDR3 comprises 14 residues. Here the CDR3 DNA reads TGTGCCACCCGGACACAGGGAGTTTCCTACGAGCAGTACTTC. Protein product: CATRTQGVSYEQYF.

This clone occurred once. This rearrangement joins TRBV6-2 or TRBV6-3 to TRBJ2-5; TRBD2 is a possible D gene (6 bases). This CDR3 region has 17 residues. Germline V gene data show CDR1 as MNHEY and CDR2 as SVGEGT. V lost 5 bases to trimming and J lost 1 base, with 20 bases between them. CDR3 amino acids: CASSVLLAITLQETQYF. The DNA for the CDR3 is TGTGCCAGCAGTGTACTTCTAGCGATAACCCTCCAAGAGACCCAGTACTTC.

The V call is TRBV27, the J call TRBJ2-6, with D perhaps TRBD1 (6 bases). The CDR3 covers 20 residues. Germline CDR1 MNHEY, CDR2 SMNVEV (reference sequence). Trimming cost V 0 bases and J 2 bases, with 20 bases left between them. CDR3 sequence reads: CASSLSNRGLQGAGANVLTF. CDR3 coding DNA: TGTGCCAGCAGTTTATCGAATCGAGGTTTACAGGGCGCTGGGGCCAACGTCCTGACTTTC.

The chain joins TRBV6-5 to TRBJ2-2; 9 nucleotides align to TRBD1. There are 15 residues in the CDR3. Germline V gene sequence: CDR1 MNHEY, CDR2 SVGAGI. V trimming: 6 bases; J trimming: 6 bases; junction bases outside the gene matches: 8. CDR3 coding DNA: TGTGCCAGCAGACCCGGACAGGGGTGGGCCGGGGAGCTGTTTTTT. This codes for CASRPGQGWAGELFF.

In its sample, this clone was seen once. The chain carries TRBV10-2 and TRBJ2-1; D not resolved. The CDR3 consists of 12 residues. Germline CDR1 is WSHSY and CDR2 is SAAADI. V was cut by 9 bases and J by 6 bases, with 12 bases left in between. The CDR3, as DNA: TGCGCCAGTACGATCGGCGGCAATGAGCAGTTCTTC. Its translation is CASTIGGNEQFF.

This chain joins TRBV7-9 and TRBJ2-2; 8 bases agree with TRBD2. V lost 7 bases and J lost 4; bases outside the gene matches: 11. Germline V gene lookup returns CDR1 SEHNR and CDR2 FQNEAQ (reference sequence). This CDR3 is 16 amino acids long. The CDR3 sequence: CASTLRAGEGTGELFF. CDR3 DNA: TGTGCCAGCACTCTGAGAGCGGGGGAGGGCACCGGGGAGCTGTTTTTT.

V is TRBV19 and J is TRBJ2-3, with D possibly matching TRBD1 (5 bases). CDR3 size: 14 residues. Germline assignment: CDR1 LNHDA and CDR2 SQIVND (reference sequence). V shed 4 bases and J shed 5 bases, with 13 bases lying between them. For the CDR3, the DNA is TGTGCCAGTAGTACAGGGCTCGCGAGAGATACGCAGTATTTT. It yields the protein CASSTGLARDTQYF.

The genes are TRBV4-1 and TRBJ2-1; 12 positions agree with TRBD2. CDR1 and CDR2 (germline): MGHRA, YSYEKL. The CDR3 is made up of 16 amino acids. V was pared by 4 bases and J by 0 bases, with 1 base of the junction left unmatched. The CDR3 DNA reads as TGCGCCAGCAGCCCGGGACTAGCGGGCTCCTACAATGAGCAGTTCTTC. It specifies CASSPGLAGSYNEQFF.

About this clone: At the DNA level, this CDR3 is encoded by other sequences in the same sample as well. The V call is TRBV5-4, the J call TRBJ1-2, with unresolved D. The CDR3 extends over 14 amino acids. Trimming took 0 bases from V and 0 from J, leaving 6 bases between them. Per germline, CDR1 SGHNT and CDR2 YYREEE (reference sequence). The CDR3 region is CASSLDGTNYGYTF. Written as DNA, the CDR3 is TGTGCCAGCAGCTTGGACGGTACTAACTATGGCTACACCTTC.

This clone was seen only once. The genes are TRBV4-1 and TRBJ2-1; D is perhaps TRBD2 (6 bases). Germline CDR1 MGHRA, CDR2 YSYEKL. Trimming removed 5 bases at V and 8 bases at J, with 13 bases between. This CDR3 spans 13 amino acids. CDR3: CASSSFRGYEQFF. CDR3 coding DNA: TGCGCCAGCAGCTCCTTTCGGGGGTATGAGCAGTTCTTC.

This clone occurred a few times. The chain employs TRBV9 and TRBJ2-3, with D perhaps TRBD2 (5 bases). V was pared by 4 bases and J by 3 bases, with 15 bases between. CDR1 is SGDLS, CDR2 YYNGEE, per germline. This CDR3 is 15 amino acids long. CDR3 region: CASSRRIGETDTQYF. The CDR3 region has the DNA TGTGCCAGCAGCAGGAGGATCGGGGAGACAGATACGCAGTATTTT.

The chain links TRBV28 to TRBJ1-5; possibly TRBD1 for D (6 bases). This CDR3 has 13 amino acids. Trimming shortened V by 8 bases and J by 3 bases, and 11 bases separated the two germline ends. CDR1 MDHEN and CDR2 SYDVKM come from the germline V gene. CDR3 sequence reads: CASLSGVNQPQHF. DNA of the CDR3: TGTGCCAGCTTATCAGGGGTCAATCAGCCCCAGCATTTT.

Details on this clone: The same CDR3 arises from other DNA sequences in this sample as well. The V call is TRBV12-3 or TRBV12-4, the J call TRBJ1-1; no firm D call. The CDR3 totals 12 residues. The ends were cut back, 2 bases at V and 2 bases at J, with 3 bases in the middle. The CDR3 loop is CASSLSNTEAFF. The CDR3 coding sequence is TGTGCCAGCAGTTTAAGCAACACTGAAGCTTTCTTT.